Sequencing of this T cell receptor (beta chain) was carried out in a study of OX40 agonist ivuxolimab in advanced cancers. The germline CDR1 and CDR2 sequences are MDHEN and SYDVKM. CDR3 length equals 16 residues. V was pared by 1 base and J by 2 bases, with 15 bases between. Clones were read by immunoSEQ multiplex PCR, and TCRdb kept only the in-frame ones, dropping some. The sample lists some 28,000 clones; around three quarters were seen once. This clone was observed a handful of times. This specimen consisted of CD4+ or CD8+ T cells sorted from blood, obtained in a trial of the OX40 agonist ivuxolimab. This sequence was found in an adult with an advanced solid tumor such as melanoma, head and neck, liver or kidney cancer. The chain joins TRBV28 to TRBJ2-7, with D perhaps matching TRBD1 (7 bases). CDR3 DNA sequence: TGTGCCAGCAGTTTATTCGGCGGGACAGCGGCCTACGAGCAGTACTTC. Protein product: CASSLFGGTAAYEQYF.